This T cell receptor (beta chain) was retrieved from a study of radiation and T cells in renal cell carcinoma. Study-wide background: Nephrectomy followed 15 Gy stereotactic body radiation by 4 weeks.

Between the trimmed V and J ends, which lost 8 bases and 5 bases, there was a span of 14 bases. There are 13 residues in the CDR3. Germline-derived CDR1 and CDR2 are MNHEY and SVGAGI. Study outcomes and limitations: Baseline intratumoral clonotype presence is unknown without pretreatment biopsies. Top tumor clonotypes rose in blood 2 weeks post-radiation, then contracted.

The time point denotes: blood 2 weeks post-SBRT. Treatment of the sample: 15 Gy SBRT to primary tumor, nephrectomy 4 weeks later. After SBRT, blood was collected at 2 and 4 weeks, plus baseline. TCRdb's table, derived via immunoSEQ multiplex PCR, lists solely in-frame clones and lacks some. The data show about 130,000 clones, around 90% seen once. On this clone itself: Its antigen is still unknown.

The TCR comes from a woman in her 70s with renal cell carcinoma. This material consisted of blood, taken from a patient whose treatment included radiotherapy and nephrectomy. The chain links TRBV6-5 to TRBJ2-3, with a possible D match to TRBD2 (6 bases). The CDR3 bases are TGTGCCAGCGCCCGGCGGGGAGTAGATACGCAGTATTTT. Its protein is CASARRGVDTQYF.